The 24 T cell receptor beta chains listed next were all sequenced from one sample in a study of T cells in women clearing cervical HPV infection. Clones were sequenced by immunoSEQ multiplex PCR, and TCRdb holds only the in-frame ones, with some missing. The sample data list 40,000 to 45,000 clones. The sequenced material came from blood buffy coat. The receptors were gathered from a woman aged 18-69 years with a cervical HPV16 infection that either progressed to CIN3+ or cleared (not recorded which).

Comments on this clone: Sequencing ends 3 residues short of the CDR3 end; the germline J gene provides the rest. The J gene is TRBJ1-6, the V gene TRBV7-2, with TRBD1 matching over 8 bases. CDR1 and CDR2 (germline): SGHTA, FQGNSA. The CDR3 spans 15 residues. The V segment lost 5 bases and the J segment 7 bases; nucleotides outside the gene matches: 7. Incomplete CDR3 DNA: TGTGCCAGCAGCCCCCCCACAGGGGGAAATTCACCC. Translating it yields CASSPPTGGNSP. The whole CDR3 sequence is CASSPPTGGNSPLHF.

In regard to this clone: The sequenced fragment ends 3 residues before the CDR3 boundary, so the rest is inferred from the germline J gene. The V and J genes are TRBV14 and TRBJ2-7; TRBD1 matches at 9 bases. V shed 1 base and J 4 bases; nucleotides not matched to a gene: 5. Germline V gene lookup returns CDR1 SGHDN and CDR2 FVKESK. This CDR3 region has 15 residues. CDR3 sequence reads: CASSQAGTGWYEQYF. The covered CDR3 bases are TGTGCCAGCAGCCAAGCCGGGACAGGGTGGTACGAG.

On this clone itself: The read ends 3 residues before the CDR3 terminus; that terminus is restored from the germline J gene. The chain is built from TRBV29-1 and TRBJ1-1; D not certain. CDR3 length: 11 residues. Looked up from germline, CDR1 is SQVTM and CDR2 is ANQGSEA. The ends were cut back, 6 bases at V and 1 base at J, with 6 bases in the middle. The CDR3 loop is CSVSGNTEAFF. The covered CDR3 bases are TGCAGCGTATCGGGGAACACTGAA.

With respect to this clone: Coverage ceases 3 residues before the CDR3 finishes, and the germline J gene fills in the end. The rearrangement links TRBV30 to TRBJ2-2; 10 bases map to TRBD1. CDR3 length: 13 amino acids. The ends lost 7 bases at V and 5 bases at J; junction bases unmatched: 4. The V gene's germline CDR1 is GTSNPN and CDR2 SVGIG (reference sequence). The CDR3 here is CASGTGDTGELFF. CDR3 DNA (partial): TGTGCCTCCGGGACAGGGGATACCGGGGAG.

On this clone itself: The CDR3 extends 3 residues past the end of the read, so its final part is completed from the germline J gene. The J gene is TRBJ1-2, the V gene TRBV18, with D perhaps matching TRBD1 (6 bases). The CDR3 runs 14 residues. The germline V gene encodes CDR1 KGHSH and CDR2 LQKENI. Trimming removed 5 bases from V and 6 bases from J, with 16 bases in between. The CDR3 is CASSSLGAQDGYTF. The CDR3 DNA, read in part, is TGTGCCAGCTCATCCTTGGGGGCGCAGGATGGC.

CDR3 loop: CASSLRRLQETQYF. CDR3 bases read: TGCGCCAGCAGTCTCCGCAGGCTGCAAGAGACC. This chain links TRBV5-1 with TRBJ2-5; unclear D gene. The read ends 3 residues early relative to the CDR3; the germline J gene fills the gap. This CDR3 is 14 amino acids long. Germline CDR1 and CDR2: SGHRS and YFSETQ. Trimming shortened V by 5 bases and J by 2 bases, and 13 bases separated the two germline ends.

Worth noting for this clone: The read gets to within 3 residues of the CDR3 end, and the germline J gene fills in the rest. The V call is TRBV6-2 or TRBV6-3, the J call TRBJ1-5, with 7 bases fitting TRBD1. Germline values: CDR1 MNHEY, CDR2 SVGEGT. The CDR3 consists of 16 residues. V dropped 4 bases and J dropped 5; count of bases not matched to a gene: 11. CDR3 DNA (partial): TGTGCCAGCAGTTCGTTGTGGACAGGTCAGCATCAGCCC. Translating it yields CASSSLWTGQHQP. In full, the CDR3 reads CASSSLWTGQHQPQHF.

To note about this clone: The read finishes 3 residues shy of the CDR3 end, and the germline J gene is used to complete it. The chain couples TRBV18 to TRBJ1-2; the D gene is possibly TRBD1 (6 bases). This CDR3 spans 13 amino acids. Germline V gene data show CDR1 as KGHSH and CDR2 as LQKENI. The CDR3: CASSRGQQETYTF. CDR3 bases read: TGTGCCAGCTCACGAGGACAGCAAGAGACC.

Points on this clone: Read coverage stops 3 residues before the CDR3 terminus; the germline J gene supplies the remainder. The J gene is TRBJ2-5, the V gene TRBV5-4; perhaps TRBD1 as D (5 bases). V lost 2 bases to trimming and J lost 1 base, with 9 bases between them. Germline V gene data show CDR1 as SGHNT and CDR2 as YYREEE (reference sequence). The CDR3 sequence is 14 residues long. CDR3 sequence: CASSLGASQETQYF. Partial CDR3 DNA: TGTGCCAGCAGCTTAGGGGCTAGCCAAGAGACC.

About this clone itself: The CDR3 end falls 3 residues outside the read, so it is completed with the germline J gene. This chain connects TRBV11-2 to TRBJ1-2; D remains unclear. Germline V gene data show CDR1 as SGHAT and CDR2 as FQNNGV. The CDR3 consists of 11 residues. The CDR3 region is CASTSQNTYTF. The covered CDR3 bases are TGTGCCAGCACCTCGCAGAATACC.

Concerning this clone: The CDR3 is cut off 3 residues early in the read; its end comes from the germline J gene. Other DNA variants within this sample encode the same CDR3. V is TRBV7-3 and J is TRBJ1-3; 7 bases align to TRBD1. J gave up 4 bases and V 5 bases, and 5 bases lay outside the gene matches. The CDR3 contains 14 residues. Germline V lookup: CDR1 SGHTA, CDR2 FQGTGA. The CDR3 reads CASSRGGPGNTIYF. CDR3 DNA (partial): TGTGCCAGCAGCCGAGGGGGCCCGGGAAACACC. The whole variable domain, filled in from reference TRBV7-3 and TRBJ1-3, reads GAGVSQTPSNKVTEKGKYVELRCDPISGHTALYWYRQSLGQGPEFLIYFQGTGAADDSGLPNDRFFAVRPEGSVSTLKIQRTERGDSAVYLCASSRGGPGNTIYFGEGSWLTVV.

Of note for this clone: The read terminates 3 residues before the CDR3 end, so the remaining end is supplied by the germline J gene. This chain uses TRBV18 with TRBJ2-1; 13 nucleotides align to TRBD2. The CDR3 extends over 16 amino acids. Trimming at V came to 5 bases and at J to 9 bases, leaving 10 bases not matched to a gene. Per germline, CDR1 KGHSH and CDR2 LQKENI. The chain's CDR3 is CASSSTSGGVFLEQFF. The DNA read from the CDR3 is TGTGCCAGCTCAAGCACTAGCGGGGGGGTCTTCCTTGAG.

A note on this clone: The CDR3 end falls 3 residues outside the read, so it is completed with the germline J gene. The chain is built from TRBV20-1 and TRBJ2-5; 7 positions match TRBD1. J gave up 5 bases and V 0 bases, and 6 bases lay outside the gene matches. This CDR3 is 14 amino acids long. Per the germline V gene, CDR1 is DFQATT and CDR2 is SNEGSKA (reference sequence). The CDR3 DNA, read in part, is TGCAGTGCTAGAGAAACAGGGGATTGGGAGACC. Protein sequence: CSARETGDWET. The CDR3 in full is CSARETGDWETQYF.

The CDR3 is CASSGAGESGYTF. The DNA read from the CDR3 is TGTGCCAGCAGTGGGGCAGGGGAGTCTGGC. J is TRBJ1-2 and V is TRBV2; a possible D gene is TRBD1 (6 bases). The read terminates 3 residues before the CDR3 end, so the remaining end is supplied by the germline J gene. V was trimmed by 4 bases and J by 7 bases, leaving 13 bases between them. CDR1 is SNHLY, CDR2 FYNNEI, per germline. The CDR3 contains 13 residues.

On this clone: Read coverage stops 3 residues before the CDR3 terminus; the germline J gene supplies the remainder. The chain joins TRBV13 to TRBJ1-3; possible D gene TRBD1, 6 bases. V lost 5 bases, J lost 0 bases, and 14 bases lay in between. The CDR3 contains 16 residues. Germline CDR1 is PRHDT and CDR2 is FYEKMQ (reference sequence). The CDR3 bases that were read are TGTGCCAGCAGCCCCGGACAGAGCAACTCTGGAAACACC. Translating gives CASSPGQSNSGNT. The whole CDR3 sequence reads CASSPGQSNSGNTIYF.

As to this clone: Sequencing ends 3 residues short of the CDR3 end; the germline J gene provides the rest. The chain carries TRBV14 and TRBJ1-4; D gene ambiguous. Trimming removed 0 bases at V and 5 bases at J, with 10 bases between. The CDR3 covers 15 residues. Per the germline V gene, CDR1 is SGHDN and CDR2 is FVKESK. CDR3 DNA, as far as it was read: TGTGCCAGCAGCCAAGATGTCAGCGGGAATGAAAAA. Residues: CASSQDVSGNEK. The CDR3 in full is CASSQDVSGNEKLFF.

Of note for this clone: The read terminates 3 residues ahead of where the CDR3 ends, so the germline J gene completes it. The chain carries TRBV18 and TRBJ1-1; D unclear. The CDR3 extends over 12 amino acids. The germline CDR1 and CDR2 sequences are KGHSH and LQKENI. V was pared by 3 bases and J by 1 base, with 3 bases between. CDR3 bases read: TGTGCCAGCTCACCCCAGAACACTGAA. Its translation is CASSPQNTE. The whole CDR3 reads CASSPQNTEAFF. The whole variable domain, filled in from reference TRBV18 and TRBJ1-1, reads NAGVMQNPRHLVRRRGQEARLRCSPMKGHSHVYWYRQLPEEGLKFMVYLQKENIIDESGMPKERFSAEFPKEGPSILRIQQVVRGDSAAYFCASSPQNTEAFFGQGTRLTVV.

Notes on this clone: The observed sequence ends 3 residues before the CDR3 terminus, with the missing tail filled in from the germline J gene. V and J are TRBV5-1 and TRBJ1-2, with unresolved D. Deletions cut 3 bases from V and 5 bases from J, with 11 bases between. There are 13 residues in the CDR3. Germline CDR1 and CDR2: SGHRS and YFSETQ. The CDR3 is CASSSGELYGYTF. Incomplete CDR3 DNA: TGCGCCAGCAGCTCCGGGGAACTATATGGC.

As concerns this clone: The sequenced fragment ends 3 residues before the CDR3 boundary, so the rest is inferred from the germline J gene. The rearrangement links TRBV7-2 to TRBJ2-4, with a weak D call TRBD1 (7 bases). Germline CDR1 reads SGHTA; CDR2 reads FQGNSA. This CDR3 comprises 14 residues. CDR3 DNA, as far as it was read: TGTGCCAGCAGCTTAGTCGCGGGACAGTATGGT. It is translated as CASSLVAGQYG. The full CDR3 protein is CASSLVAGQYGQYF.

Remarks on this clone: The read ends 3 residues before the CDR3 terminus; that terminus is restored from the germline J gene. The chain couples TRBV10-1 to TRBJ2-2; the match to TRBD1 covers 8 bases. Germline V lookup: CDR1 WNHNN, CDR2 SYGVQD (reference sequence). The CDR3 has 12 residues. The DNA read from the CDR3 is TGCGCCAGCGGGGACAGGAACTTCGTG. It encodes CASGDRNFV. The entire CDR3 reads CASGDRNFVLFF.

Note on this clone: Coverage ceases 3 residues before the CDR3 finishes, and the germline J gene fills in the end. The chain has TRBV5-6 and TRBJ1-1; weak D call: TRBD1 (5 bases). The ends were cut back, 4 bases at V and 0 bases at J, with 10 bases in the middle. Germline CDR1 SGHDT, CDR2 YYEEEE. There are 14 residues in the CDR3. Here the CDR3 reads CASSARAMNTEAFF. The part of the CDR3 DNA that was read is TGTGCCAGCAGCGCCAGGGCCATGAACACTGAA.

CDR3 bases read: TGTGCCAGCTCACCATTGGACACTTCCTACGAC. It encodes CASSPLDTSYD. The entire CDR3 protein reads CASSPLDTSYDYTF. This chain joins TRBV18 and TRBJ1-2; weak D call: TRBD1 (5 bases). The read ends 3 residues shy of where the CDR3 ends; the end is completed using the germline J gene. Germline CDR1 and CDR2: KGHSH and LQKENI. CDR3 size: 14 residues.

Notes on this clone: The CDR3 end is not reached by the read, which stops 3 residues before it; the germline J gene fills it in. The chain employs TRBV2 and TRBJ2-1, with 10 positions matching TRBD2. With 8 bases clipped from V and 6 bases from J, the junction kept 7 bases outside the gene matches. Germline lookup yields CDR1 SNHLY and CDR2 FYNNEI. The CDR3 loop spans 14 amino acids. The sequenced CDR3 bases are TGTGCCAGCCGACGGACTAGCGGAGTCAATGAG. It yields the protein CASRRTSGVNE. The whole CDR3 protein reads CASRRTSGVNEQFF.

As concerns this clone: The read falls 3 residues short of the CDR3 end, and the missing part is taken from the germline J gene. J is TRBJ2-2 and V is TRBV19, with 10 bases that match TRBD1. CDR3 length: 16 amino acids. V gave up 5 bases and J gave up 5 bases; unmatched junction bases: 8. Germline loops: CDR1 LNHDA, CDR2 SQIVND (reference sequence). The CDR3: CASSAPGTGATGELFF. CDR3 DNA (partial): TGTGCCAGTAGTGCTCCCGGGACAGGGGCTACCGGGGAG.